These T cell receptor beta chains were read from a single sample in a study of blood T cell repertoires in COVID-19. Data came from immunoSEQ multiplex PCR; TCRdb stores just in-frame clones and leaves some out. The repertoire consists of hundreds of thousands of clones, with about 82% occurring once and the leading ten covering roughly 2%. The sequenced sample consisted of PBMCs or T cells enriched from blood (not recorded which). These receptors originate from a woman in her forties or fifties who had recovered from COVID-19. Each CDR3 is given with its conserved first and last residue. Fields, in order: D gene, J gene, V gene, clone size, CDR3 DNA, CDR3 protein. D genes are given only for firm matches. Expanded clones get a size class; other rows say once, few or many, or leave the size out.

D: TRBD2
J: TRBJ2-1
V: TRBV4-2
size: NA
DNA: TGTGCCAGCAGCCAAGGTGCGGGAGTGTCCTACAATGAGCAGTTCTTC
CDR3: CASSQGAGVSYNEQFF

D: TRBD1
J: TRBJ1-1
V: TRBV19
size: NA
DNA: TGTGCCAGTAGTAGCCCCCCTGGACAGGGCGACGGGGTGAACACTGAAGCTTTCTTT
CDR3: CASSSPPGQGDGVNTEAFF

D: TRBD2
J: TRBJ2-1
V: TRBV5-1
size: NA
DNA: TGCGCCAGCAGCGGGAATAAGGGACTACTTTACAATGAGCAGTTCTTC
CDR3: CASSGNKGLLYNEQFF

D: NA
J: TRBJ1-6
V: TRBV5-1
size: NA
DNA: TGCGCCAGCAGCTTGGAAGGGGCCTATAATTCACCCCTCCACTTT
CDR3: CASSLEGAYNSPLHF

D: NA
J: TRBJ2-1
V: TRBV6-5
size: NA
DNA: TGTGCCAGCAGCCCGCGGGGCTACAATGAGCAGTTCTTC
CDR3: CASSPRGYNEQFF

D: NA
J: TRBJ2-1
V: TRBV7-2
size: NA
DNA: TGTGCCAGCAGCTTAGCGTTAGCCAATGAGCAGTTCTTC
CDR3: CASSLALANEQFF

D: TRBD1
J: TRBJ1-6
V: TRBV5-4
size: once
DNA: TGTGCCAGCAGCTTAAGGACAGGGAAATCACCCCTCCACTTT
CDR3: CASSLRTGKSPLHF

D: NA
J: TRBJ1-2
V: TRBV5-1
size: NA
DNA: TGCGCCAGCAGCTTGGCCTTAGGGGTCGGTGGCTACACCTTC
CDR3: CASSLALGVGGYTF

D: NA
J: TRBJ1-4
V: TRBV11-2
size: once
DNA: TGTGCCAGCAGCTTAGGTCCTACTAATGAAAAACTGTTTTTT
CDR3: CASSLGPTNEKLFF

D: NA
J: TRBJ2-2
V: TRBV28
size: NA
DNA: TGTGCCAGCACCGAGGGGGGGGTCCCCGGGGAGCTGTTTTTT
CDR3: CASTEGGVPGELFF

D: TRBD1
J: TRBJ2-7
V: TRBV6-5
size: NA
DNA: TGTGCCAGCAGTTACAAGAGACAGGGGGCCCTCTACGAGCAGTACTTC
CDR3: CASSYKRQGALYEQYF

D: NA
J: TRBJ2-7
V: TRBV6-1
size: NA
DNA: TGTGCCAGCAGTGAAGGAGGGTTCTACGAGCAGTACTTC
CDR3: CASSEGGFYEQYF

D: NA
J: TRBJ2-3
V: TRBV18
size: NA
DNA: TGTGCCAGCTCCCGGGAGATCACGAGCACAGATACGCAGTATTTT
CDR3: CASSREITSTDTQYF

D: NA
J: TRBJ1-2
V: TRBV5-6
size: NA
DNA: TGTGCCAGCAGCAGGACGAGGGCCAAGGAATCTGGCTACACCTTC
CDR3: CASSRTRAKESGYTF

D: TRBD2
J: TRBJ2-3
V: TRBV12-5
size: NA
DNA: TGTGCTAGTGGTCCGGGGACTAGTGGAGTGGCAGATACGCAGTATTTT
CDR3: CASGPGTSGVADTQYF

D: NA
J: TRBJ2-7
V: TRBV27
size: NA
DNA: TGTGCCAGCAGTGCGGGATTAGTAGAAGAGCAGTACTTC
CDR3: CASSAGLVEEQYF

D: NA
J: TRBJ1-1
V: TRBV10-3
size: once
DNA: TGTGCCATCAGTGAAGGAGGGGCAGACACTGAAGCTTTCTTT
CDR3: CAISEGGADTEAFF

D: TRBD2
J: TRBJ2-1
V: TRBV7-2
size: NA
DNA: TGTGCCAGCAGCTTAGGTCCTAGGCTAGCGGTCTCCTACAATGAGCAGTTCTTC
CDR3: CASSLGPRLAVSYNEQFF

D: NA
J: TRBJ2-1
V: TRBV5-6
size: NA
DNA: TGTGCCAGCCTCCTTAGGGGGTACAATGAGCAGTTCTTC
CDR3: CASLLRGYNEQFF

D: TRBD2
J: TRBJ2-5
V: TRBV7-2
size: NA
DNA: TGTGCCAGCAGCCCTGGGGGGGTTGTTCTTACCCAGTACTTC
CDR3: CASSPGGVVLTQYF

D: NA
J: TRBJ1-5
V: TRBV4-1
size: once
DNA: TGCGCCAGCAGCCAAGCACGGGACTGGACGACCGCGAACAGCAATCAGCCCCAGCATTTT
CDR3: CASSQARDWTTANSNQPQHF

D: NA
J: TRBJ1-1
V: TRBV12-3/TRBV12-4
size: NA
DNA: TGTGCCAGCAGCTCACTGAGGGCTGAAGCTTTCTTT
CDR3: CASSSLRAEAFF

D: NA
J: TRBJ2-6
V: TRBV3-1/TRBV3-2
size: NA
DNA: TGTGCCAGCAGCCTGGGACTTCCAACAAGCTCTGGGGCCAACGTCCTGACTTTC
CDR3: CASSLGLPTSSGANVLTF

D: NA
J: TRBJ1-2
V: TRBV30
size: NA
DNA: TGTGCCTGGAGGAAGCCCCATGGGGCCGAGGTGAACTATGGCTACACCTTC
CDR3: CAWRKPHGAEVNYGYTF

D: TRBD1
J: TRBJ2-1
V: TRBV7-8
size: NA
DNA: TGTGCCAGCAGCCTAGACAGGGCTAGGTACAATGAGCAGTTCTTC
CDR3: CASSLDRARYNEQFF

D: NA
J: TRBJ2-7
V: TRBV5-1
size: NA
DNA: TGCGCCAGCAGCTTACAGCTGGCCGACGAGCAGTACTTC
CDR3: CASSLQLADEQYF

D: NA
J: TRBJ2-7
V: TRBV3-1/TRBV3-2
size: NA
DNA: TGTGCCAGCAGCCAAGGACTATCCATCTACGAGCAGTACTTC
CDR3: CASSQGLSIYEQYF

D: TRBD1
J: TRBJ2-1
V: TRBV24-1
size: NA
DNA: TGTGCCACCAGTGATGCTGGGACAGGGGCTCGGAATGAGCAGTTCTTC
CDR3: CATSDAGTGARNEQFF

D: NA
J: TRBJ1-1
V: TRBV28
size: NA
DNA: TGTGCCAGCACCAAGCCAGGGGATCGCACTGAAGCTTTCTTT
CDR3: CASTKPGDRTEAFF

D: NA
J: TRBJ2-4
V: TRBV6-1
size: NA
DNA: TGTGCCAGCAGTGAAGGCGCAGCGAAAAACATTCAGTACTTC
CDR3: CASSEGAAKNIQYF

D: NA
J: TRBJ1-4
V: TRBV27
size: NA
DNA: TGTGCCAGCAGTTTAACCAGGGGTGGTGAAAAACTGTTTTTT
CDR3: CASSLTRGGEKLFF

D: TRBD1
J: TRBJ2-5
V: TRBV5-1
size: NA
DNA: TGCGCCAGCAGCTCGGACAGGGCGGGGCAGTACTTC
CDR3: CASSSDRAGQYF

D: TRBD1
J: TRBJ1-2
V: TRBV10-2
size: few
DNA: TGCGCCAGCAGTGCTCCGGACAGGGGACTCTATGGCTACACCTTC
CDR3: CASSAPDRGLYGYTF

D: TRBD1
J: TRBJ1-2
V: TRBV5-1
size: NA
DNA: TGCGCCAGCAGCTTGGGGAGAGGACAGGGCCCGCGCTACACCTTC
CDR3: CASSLGRGQGPRYTF

D: NA
J: TRBJ1-2
V: TRBV6-5
size: NA
DNA: TGTGCCAGCACCCAGAGGCTCGGCTACACCTTC
CDR3: CASTQRLGYTF

D: TRBD1
J: TRBJ1-2
V: TRBV6-5
size: NA
DNA: TGTGCCAGCAGTTCCACAGGGGGGAATAACTATGGCTACACCTTC
CDR3: CASSSTGGNNYGYTF

D: NA
J: TRBJ2-1
V: TRBV27
size: NA
DNA: TGTGCCAGCAGTTTCAGGACCTACAATGAGCAGTTCTTC
CDR3: CASSFRTYNEQFF

D: NA
J: TRBJ1-2
V: TRBV3-1/TRBV3-2
size: NA
DNA: TGTGCCAGCAGCCAAGATCCAGCTAACTATGGCTACACCTTC
CDR3: CASSQDPANYGYTF

D: NA
J: TRBJ2-1
V: TRBV6-2/TRBV6-3
size: NA
DNA: TGTGCCAGCAGTTCCCCCCAGGGAATACCGAACAATGAGCAGTTCTTC
CDR3: CASSSPQGIPNNEQFF

D: TRBD1
J: TRBJ2-3
V: TRBV25-1
size: NA
DNA: TGTGCCAGCAGTGAACAGGGGGTCACAGATACGCAGTATTTT
CDR3: CASSEQGVTDTQYF

D: NA
J: TRBJ1-6
V: TRBV7-6
size: NA
DNA: TGTGCCAGCAGCCCCGTCAGGGCGATATCCTATAATTCACCCCTCCACTTT
CDR3: CASSPVRAISYNSPLHF

D: NA
J: TRBJ1-2
V: TRBV6-2/TRBV6-3
size: NA
DNA: TGTGCCAGCAGTTACGACAGCGTCTATGGCTACACCTTC
CDR3: CASSYDSVYGYTF

D: NA
J: TRBJ1-2
V: TRBV11-2
size: NA
DNA: TGTGCCAGCAGCCCACAGGGTCGCGGCTATGGCTACACCTTC
CDR3: CASSPQGRGYGYTF

D: TRBD1
J: TRBJ1-2
V: TRBV4-1
size: few
DNA: TGCGCCAGCAGCCAAGATGGGACAGGGGGATGGGGCTACACCTTC
CDR3: CASSQDGTGGWGYTF

D: NA
J: TRBJ1-1
V: TRBV7-3
size: NA
DNA: TGTGCCAGCAGCTTGGAGGGGCGCACTGAAGCTTTCTTT
CDR3: CASSLEGRTEAFF

D: TRBD2
J: TRBJ2-7
V: TRBV18
size: NA
DNA: TGTGCCAGCTCACCGGGACTAGCGGGAGGGTTTTTCGAGCAGTACTTC
CDR3: CASSPGLAGGFFEQYF

D: NA
J: TRBJ2-6
V: TRBV24-1
size: NA
DNA: TGTGCCACCAGTGGGACTCTCTCTGGGGCCAACGTCCTGACTTTC
CDR3: CATSGTLSGANVLTF